Listed here are 27 T cell receptor beta chains from one sample, sequenced in a study of T cell responses to AZD1222 COVID-19 vaccine. Generated by immunoSEQ multiplex PCR, the TCRdb table keeps only in-frame clones and is missing some. The sample lists 100,000 to 150,000 clones, around 86% seen once, with approximately 7.5% in the top ten. The specimen comprised peripheral blood, sampled on day 0 of AZD1222 vaccination. Every receptor here comes from an adult in good health.

This chain links TRBV10-3 with TRBJ2-3, with 10 bases that match TRBD2. Germline-derived CDR1 and CDR2 are ENHRY and SYGVKD. The CDR3 sequence is 14 residues long. With V trimmed by 10 bases and J by 0 bases, 4 bases remained unmatched. The CDR3 nucleotides read TGTGCCACCCGGACTAGCGGAAGCACAGATACGCAGTATTTT. This sequence encodes CATRTSGSTDTQYF.

The rearrangement uses TRBV7-9 and TRBJ2-7; 9 bases align to TRBD1. The length of the CDR3 is 17 residues. The ends lost 2 bases at V and 6 bases at J; junction bases unmatched: 14. Germline CDR1 reads SEHNR; CDR2 reads FQNEAQ (reference sequence). The CDR3 DNA reads as TGTGCCAGCAGCTTACCACGGGAACAGGGGGCCGGGGGCGAGCAGTACTTC. This codes for CASSLPREQGAGGEQYF.

The rearrangement joins TRBV11-3 to TRBJ2-3; maybe TRBD2 (5 bases). CDR1 is SGHNT and CDR2 is YENEEA in the germline V gene. Trimming removed 1 base at V and 2 bases at J, with 10 bases between. The CDR3 consists of 15 residues. The DNA for the CDR3 is TGTGCCAGCAGCTTAGGGGGTCGGGACACAGATACGCAGTATTTT. Its translation is CASSLGGRDTDTQYF.

About this clone: The same CDR3 arises from other DNA sequences in this sample as well. V gene TRBV11-2 combines with J gene TRBJ1-3; D remains unclear. The length of the CDR3 is 14 residues. Trimming shortened V by 1 base and J by 0 bases, and 4 bases separated the two germline ends. Germline V gene data show CDR1 as SGHAT and CDR2 as FQNNGV. CDR3 region: CASSLGSSGNTIYF. The CDR3 region has the DNA TGTGCCAGCAGCTTAGGGAGCTCTGGAAACACCATATATTTT.

The chain uses TRBV15 and TRBJ2-2; 11 bases line up with TRBD2. Germline assignment: CDR1 LNHNV and CDR2 YYDKDF (reference sequence). The CDR3 has 14 residues. V shed 6 bases, J shed 4 bases, and the junction held 1 base outside the gene matches. Here the CDR3 reads CATRLAGATGELFF. The CDR3, as DNA: TGTGCCACCAGACTAGCGGGAGCCACCGGGGAGCTGTTTTTT.

Only a few counts were recorded for this clone. This sequence joins TRBV5-4 and TRBJ1-3; D is uncertain. Trimming left V 0 bases short and J 3 bases short, with 10 bases between. This CDR3 has 15 residues. CDR1 and CDR2 (germline): SGHNT, YYREEE (reference sequence). The CDR3 loop is CASSLDSRGGNTIYF. Written as DNA, the CDR3 is TGTGCCAGCAGCTTGGATAGCCGAGGTGGAAACACCATATATTTT.

The chain has TRBV7-2 and TRBJ2-1; 9 bases fit TRBD2. The CDR3 extends over 18 amino acids. The germline V gene encodes CDR1 SGHTA and CDR2 FQGNSA. Trimming took 2 bases from V and 3 from J; bases not matched to a gene: 11. The CDR3 is CASSLFAGGLVSYNEQFF. CDR3 in DNA: TGTGCCAGCAGCTTATTTGCGGGAGGGCTCGTAAGCTACAATGAGCAGTTCTTC.

The V gene is TRBV29-1, the J gene TRBJ2-1; D gene uncertain. Germline-derived CDR1 and CDR2 are SQVTM and ANQGSEA. The CDR3 sequence is 10 residues long. V shed 5 bases and J shed 8 bases, with 7 bases lying between them. The CDR3 here is CSVNSYEQFF. DNA of the CDR3: TGCAGCGTTAATAGTTATGAGCAGTTCTTC.

The chain recombines TRBV3-1 (or the pseudogene TRBV3-2) with TRBJ1-6; D call uncertain. The CDR3 covers 12 residues. Germline V CDR1 and CDR2: LGHDT, YNNKEL (reference sequence). Trimming removed 4 bases at V and 5 bases at J, with 3 bases between. The CDR3 sequence: CASSLNNSPLHF. The CDR3 DNA sequence: TGTGCCAGCAGCCTGAATAATTCACCCCTCCACTTT.

The chain has TRBV24-1 and TRBJ2-1, with 7 bases that match TRBD2. CDR1 is KGHDR, CDR2 SFDVKD, per germline. The V gene end was trimmed by 2 bases and the J gene end by 6 bases; junction bases not matched to a gene: 9. The CDR3 is 16 amino acids. The CDR3 bases are TGTGCCACCAGTGATTCCGGACTAGTGAGGCTCAATGAGCAGTTCTTC. It specifies CATSDSGLVRLNEQFF.

The V and J genes are TRBV29-1 and TRBJ2-1, with unresolved D. Trimming pared 4 bases from V and 4 bases from J, leaving 11 bases between. The CDR3 extends over 13 amino acids. Germline assignment: CDR1 SQVTM and CDR2 ANQGSEA. The CDR3 DNA follows: TGCAGCGTTGCTAGGGAACCTTACAATGAGCAGTTCTTC. It encodes CSVAREPYNEQFF.

The chain couples TRBV19 to TRBJ1-5; D call uncertain. Germline assignment: CDR1 LNHDA and CDR2 SQIVND (reference sequence). V was shortened by 5 bases and J by 3 bases, with 8 bases between the two germline ends. The length of the CDR3 is 13 residues. This CDR3 is CASSDRTNQPQHF. The CDR3 bases are TGTGCCAGTAGTGACCGAACCAATCAGCCCCAGCATTTT.

The chain carries TRBV7-9 and TRBJ2-7, with 11 nucleotides matching TRBD1. Trimming removed 4 bases from V and 3 bases from J; junction bases left unmatched: 8. Germline V gene lookup returns CDR1 SEHNR and CDR2 FQNEAQ (reference sequence). This CDR3 is 16 amino acids long. CDR3 nucleotide sequence: TGTGCCAGCAGCTGGACCCCCGGGACAGGGGGCTACGAGCAGTACTTC. Its translation: CASSWTPGTGGYEQYF.

V gene TRBV19 combines with J gene TRBJ1-3; 7 bases are a match to TRBD1. The CDR3 spans 16 residues. The trim removed 4 bases at V and 0 bases at J, leaving 6 bases unmatched. Germline V lookup: CDR1 LNHDA, CDR2 SQIVND (reference sequence). Here the CDR3 reads CASSTTGFGSGNTIYF. The CDR3 DNA sequence: TGTGCCAGTAGTACGACAGGGTTCGGCTCTGGAAACACCATATATTTT.

CDR3 residues: CASSSPTVVAFF. The CDR3 nucleotides read TGTGCCAGCAGCTCACCGACTGTAGTCGCTTTCTTT. V usage is TRBV12-3 or TRBV12-4 and J usage is TRBJ1-1; D uncertain. Trimming pared 6 bases from V and 11 bases from J, leaving 16 bases between. This CDR3 contains 12 residues.

The V and J genes are TRBV28 and TRBJ2-5; 10 bases agree with TRBD2. Germline lookup yields CDR1 MDHEN and CDR2 SYDVKM. This CDR3 region has 16 residues. Trimming at V came to 5 bases and at J to 4 bases, leaving 10 bases not matched to a gene. The CDR3, as DNA: TGTGCCAGCAGTCAAGCGCTAGCGGGAGTGGGAGAGACCCAGTACTTC. This codes for CASSQALAGVGETQYF. Full variable domain (outside the CDR3, taken from reference TRBV28 and TRBJ2-5): DVKVTQSSRYLVKRTGEKVFLECVQDMDHENMFWYRQDPGLGLRLIYFSYDVKMKEKGDIPEGYSVSREKKERFSLILESASTNQTSMYLCASSQALAGVGETQYFGPGTRLLVL.

This clone was counted a few times. This rearrangement joins TRBV3-1 (or the pseudogene TRBV3-2) to TRBJ1-1, with D possibly being TRBD1 (5 bases). V lost 4 bases and J 3 bases, leaving 12 bases between the germline ends. Per germline, CDR1 LGHDT and CDR2 YNNKEL (reference sequence). This CDR3 has 14 amino acids. CDR3: CASSPGGTYTEAFF. CDR3 bases: TGTGCCAGCAGCCCCGGCGGGACTTACACTGAAGCTTTCTTT.

This clone was seen just once. The genes are TRBV10-3 and TRBJ2-1; perhaps TRBD2 as D (6 bases). V lost 8 bases to trimming and J lost 0 bases, with 14 bases between them. The germline gives CDR1 ENHRY, CDR2 SYGVKD. This CDR3 is built from 15 residues. The chain's CDR3 is CAIGAGTFSYNEQFF. The CDR3 DNA reads as TGTGCCATCGGAGCCGGGACTTTCTCCTACAATGAGCAGTTCTTC.

This clone was counted a single time. This chain connects TRBV5-1 to TRBJ2-7; D is tentatively TRBD1 or TRBD2 (6 bases each). The CDR3 contains 16 residues. Trimming shortened V by 4 bases and J by 6 bases, and 23 bases separated the two germline ends. Per germline, CDR1 SGHRS and CDR2 YFSETQ. The CDR3 sequence: CASSPREWNRASEQYF. CDR3 DNA sequence: TGCGCCAGCAGCCCCCGGGAGTGGAACAGGGCAAGCGAGCAGTACTTC. The full variable domain, rest sourced from reference TRBV5-1 and TRBJ2-7, is KAGVTQTPRYLIKTRGQQVTLSCSPISGHRSVSWYQQTPGQGLQFLFEYFSETQRNKGNFPGRFSGRQFSNSRSEMNVSTLELGDSALYLCASSPREWNRASEQYFGPGTRLTVT.

The chain combines TRBV4-1 with TRBJ2-7; the match to TRBD2 covers 7 bases. The CDR3 covers 16 residues. Germline V gives CDR1 MGHRA, CDR2 YSYEKL. V trimming: 0 bases; J trimming: 0 bases; junction bases outside the gene matches: 5. The CDR3 loop is CASSQDWRGTSYEQYF. For the CDR3, the DNA is TGCGCCAGCAGCCAAGATTGGCGGGGGACCTCCTACGAGCAGTACTTC.

The chain uses TRBV5-4 and TRBJ1-1; 10 nucleotides agree with TRBD1. CDR1 SGHNT and CDR2 YYREEE come from the germline V gene (reference sequence). J gave up 1 base and V 5 bases, and 5 bases lay outside the gene matches. The CDR3 has 15 amino acids. The CDR3 reads CASRIGTGENTEAFF. CDR3 bases: TGTGCCAGCAGAATCGGGACAGGGGAGAACACTGAAGCTTTCTTT.

This chain joins TRBV29-1 and TRBJ2-2, with 12 bases that match TRBD1. Germline V gene data show CDR1 as SQVTM and CDR2 as ANQGSEA. The CDR3 covers 15 residues. J gave up 6 bases and V 4 bases, and 6 bases lay outside the gene matches. CDR3: CSVVGQGAQAGELFF. As DNA, the CDR3 is TGCAGCGTTGTGGGACAGGGGGCGCAAGCCGGGGAGCTGTTTTTT.

V usage is TRBV28 and J usage is TRBJ2-1; D uncertain. Trimming left V 5 bases short and J 12 bases short, with 20 bases between. From germline, CDR1 is MDHEN and CDR2 SYDVKM. The CDR3 contains 14 residues. The CDR3 loop is CASSPAFLSAVQFF. The CDR3 nucleotides are TGTGCCAGCAGTCCAGCCTTCTTATCTGCCGTGCAGTTCTTC. Variable domain in full (rest from reference TRBV28 and TRBJ2-1): DVKVTQSSRYLVKRTGEKVFLECVQDMDHENMFWYRQDPGLGLRLIYFSYDVKMKEKGDIPEGYSVSREKKERFSLILESASTNQTSMYLCASSPAFLSAVQFFGPGTRLTVL.

V and J are TRBV5-8 and TRBJ2-7, with a tentative D call TRBD2 (5 bases). Trimming shortened V by 1 base and J by 3 bases, and 5 bases separated the two germline ends. The CDR3 loop spans 12 amino acids. Germline V gene lookup returns CDR1 SGHTS and CDR2 YDEGEE. The CDR3 here is CASSLRGYEQYF. Written as DNA, the CDR3 is TGTGCCAGCAGCTTGCGGGGCTACGAGCAGTACTTC.

The chain recombines TRBV7-2 with TRBJ1-6; a weak D match, TRBD1 (6 bases). Germline CDR1 is SGHTA and CDR2 is FQGNSA. The V and J ends lost 5 bases and 2 bases respectively, with 16 bases between them. CDR3 length equals 17 residues. The CDR3 nucleotides read TGTGCCAGCAGCAACCCACAGGGTAGAACCTATAATTCACCCCTCCACTTT. This sequence encodes CASSNPQGRTYNSPLHF.

V is TRBV5-1 and J is TRBJ2-2, with 10 positions matching TRBD2. The ends lost 4 bases at V and 2 bases at J; junction bases unmatched: 5. In germline, CDR1 is SGHRS, CDR2 YFSETQ. The CDR3 spans 16 residues. The CDR3 DNA reads as TGCGCCAGCAGCCCCCGGACTAGCGGAAACACCGGGGAGCTGTTTTTT. Its protein product is CASSPRTSGNTGELFF.

The chain uses TRBV24-1 and TRBJ2-3, with D perhaps TRBD2 (5 bases). V dropped 0 bases and J dropped 4 bases, with 13 bases sitting between them. The germline V gene encodes CDR1 KGHDR and CDR2 SFDVKD. The CDR3 consists of 16 residues. The CDR3 DNA reads TGTGCCACCAGTGATTTGAACCTGATCGGGGCAGATACGCAGTATTTT. Residues: CATSDLNLIGADTQYF.